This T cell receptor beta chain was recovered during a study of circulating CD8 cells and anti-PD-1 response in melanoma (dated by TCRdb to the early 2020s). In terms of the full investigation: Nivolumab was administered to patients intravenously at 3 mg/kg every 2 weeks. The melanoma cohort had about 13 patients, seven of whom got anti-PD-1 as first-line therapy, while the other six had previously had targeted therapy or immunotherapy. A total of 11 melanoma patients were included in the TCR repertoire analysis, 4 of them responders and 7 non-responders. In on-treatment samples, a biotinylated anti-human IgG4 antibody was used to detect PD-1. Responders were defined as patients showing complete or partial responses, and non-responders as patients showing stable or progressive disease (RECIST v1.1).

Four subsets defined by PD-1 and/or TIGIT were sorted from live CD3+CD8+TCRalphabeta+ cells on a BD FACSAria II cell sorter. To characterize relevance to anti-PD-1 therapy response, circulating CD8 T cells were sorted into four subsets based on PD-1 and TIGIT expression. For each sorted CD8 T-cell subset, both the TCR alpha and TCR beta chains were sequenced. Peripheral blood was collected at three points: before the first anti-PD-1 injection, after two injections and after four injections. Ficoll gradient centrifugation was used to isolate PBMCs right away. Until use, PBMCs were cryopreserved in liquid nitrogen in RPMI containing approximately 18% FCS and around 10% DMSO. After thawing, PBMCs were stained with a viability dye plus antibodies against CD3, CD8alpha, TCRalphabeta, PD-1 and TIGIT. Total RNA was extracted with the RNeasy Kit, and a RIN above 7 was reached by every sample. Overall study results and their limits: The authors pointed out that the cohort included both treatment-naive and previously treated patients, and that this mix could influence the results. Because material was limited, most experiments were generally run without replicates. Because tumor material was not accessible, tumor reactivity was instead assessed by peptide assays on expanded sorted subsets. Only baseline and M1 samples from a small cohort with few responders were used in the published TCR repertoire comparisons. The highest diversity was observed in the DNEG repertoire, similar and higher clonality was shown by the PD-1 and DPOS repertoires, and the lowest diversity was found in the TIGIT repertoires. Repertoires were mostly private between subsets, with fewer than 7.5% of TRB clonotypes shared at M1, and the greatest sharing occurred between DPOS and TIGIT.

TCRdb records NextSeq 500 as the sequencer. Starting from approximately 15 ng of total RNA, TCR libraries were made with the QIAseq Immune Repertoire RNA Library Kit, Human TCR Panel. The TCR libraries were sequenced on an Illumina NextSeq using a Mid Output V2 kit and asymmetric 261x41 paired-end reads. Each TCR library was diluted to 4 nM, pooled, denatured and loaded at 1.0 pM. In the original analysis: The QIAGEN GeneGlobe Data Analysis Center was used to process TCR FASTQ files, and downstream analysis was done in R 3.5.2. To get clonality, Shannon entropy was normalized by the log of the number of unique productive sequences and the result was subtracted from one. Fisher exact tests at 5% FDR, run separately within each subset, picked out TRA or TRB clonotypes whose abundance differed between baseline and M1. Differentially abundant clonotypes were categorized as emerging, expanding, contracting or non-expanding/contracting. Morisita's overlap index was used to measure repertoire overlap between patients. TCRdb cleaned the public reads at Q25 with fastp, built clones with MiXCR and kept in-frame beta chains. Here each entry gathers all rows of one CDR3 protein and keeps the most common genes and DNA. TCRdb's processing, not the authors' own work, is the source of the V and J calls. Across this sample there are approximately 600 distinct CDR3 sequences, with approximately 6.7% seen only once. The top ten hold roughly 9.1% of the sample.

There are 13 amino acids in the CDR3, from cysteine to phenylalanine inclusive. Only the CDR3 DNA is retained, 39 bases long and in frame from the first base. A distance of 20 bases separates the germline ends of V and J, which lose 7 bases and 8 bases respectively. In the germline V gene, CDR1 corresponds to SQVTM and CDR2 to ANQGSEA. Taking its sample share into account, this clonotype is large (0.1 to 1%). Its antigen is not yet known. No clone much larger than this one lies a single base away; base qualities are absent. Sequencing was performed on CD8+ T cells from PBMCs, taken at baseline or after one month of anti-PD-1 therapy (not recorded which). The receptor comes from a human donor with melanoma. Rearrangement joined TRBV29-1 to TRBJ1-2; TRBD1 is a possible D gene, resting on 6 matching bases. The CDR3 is CSALTGQSGGYTF. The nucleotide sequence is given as TGCAGCGCCCTAACCGGACAGTCGGGGGGCTACACCTTC.